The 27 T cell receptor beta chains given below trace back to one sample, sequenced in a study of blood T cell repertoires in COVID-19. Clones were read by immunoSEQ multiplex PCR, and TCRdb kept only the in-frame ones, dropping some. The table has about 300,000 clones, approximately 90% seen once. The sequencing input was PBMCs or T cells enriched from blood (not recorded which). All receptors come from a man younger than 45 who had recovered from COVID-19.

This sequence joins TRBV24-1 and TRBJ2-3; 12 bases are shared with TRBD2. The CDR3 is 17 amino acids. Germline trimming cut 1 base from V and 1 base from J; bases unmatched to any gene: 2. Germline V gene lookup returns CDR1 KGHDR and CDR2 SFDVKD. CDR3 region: CATSDFPSGRGTDTQYF. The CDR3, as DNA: TGTGCCACCAGTGATTTCCCTAGCGGGAGGGGCACAGATACGCAGTATTTT.

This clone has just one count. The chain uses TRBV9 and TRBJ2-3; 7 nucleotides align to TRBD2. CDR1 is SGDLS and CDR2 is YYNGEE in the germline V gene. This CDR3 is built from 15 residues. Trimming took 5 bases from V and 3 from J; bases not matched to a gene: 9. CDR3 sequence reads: CASSGAGFGTDTQYF. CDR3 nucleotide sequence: TGTGCCAGCAGTGGAGCGGGGTTCGGGACAGATACGCAGTATTTT.

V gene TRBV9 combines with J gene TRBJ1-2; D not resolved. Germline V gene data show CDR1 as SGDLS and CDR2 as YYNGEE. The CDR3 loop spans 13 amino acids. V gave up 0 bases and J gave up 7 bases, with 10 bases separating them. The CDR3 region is CASSVALISGYTF. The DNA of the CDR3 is TGTGCCAGCAGCGTAGCTCTTATCTCTGGCTACACCTTC.

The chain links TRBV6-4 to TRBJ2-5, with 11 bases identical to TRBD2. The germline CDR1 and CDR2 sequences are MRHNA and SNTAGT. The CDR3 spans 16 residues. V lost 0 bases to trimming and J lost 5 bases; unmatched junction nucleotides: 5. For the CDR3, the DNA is TGTGCCAGCAGTGACTCGACTAGCGGGGACCCGGAGACCCAGTACTTC. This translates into CASSDSTSGDPETQYF.

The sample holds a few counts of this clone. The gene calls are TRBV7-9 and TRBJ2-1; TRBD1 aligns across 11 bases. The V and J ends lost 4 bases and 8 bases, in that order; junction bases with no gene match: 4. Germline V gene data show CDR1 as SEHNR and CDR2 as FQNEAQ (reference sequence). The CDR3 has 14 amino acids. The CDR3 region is CASSSGQGVDEQFF. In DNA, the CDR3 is TGTGCCAGCAGCTCGGGACAGGGGGTCGATGAGCAGTTCTTC.

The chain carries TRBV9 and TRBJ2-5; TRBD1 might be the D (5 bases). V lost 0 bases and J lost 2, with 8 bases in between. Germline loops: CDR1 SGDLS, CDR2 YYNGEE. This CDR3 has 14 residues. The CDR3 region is CASSVGQLQETQYF. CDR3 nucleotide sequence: TGTGCCAGCAGCGTAGGACAGTTACAAGAGACCCAGTACTTC. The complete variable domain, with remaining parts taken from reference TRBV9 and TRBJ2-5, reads DSGVTQTPKHLITATGQRVTLRCSPRSGDLSVYWYQQSLDQGLQFLIQYYNGEERAKGNILERFSAQQFPDLHSELNLSSLELGDSALYFCASSVGQLQETQYFGPGTRLLVL.

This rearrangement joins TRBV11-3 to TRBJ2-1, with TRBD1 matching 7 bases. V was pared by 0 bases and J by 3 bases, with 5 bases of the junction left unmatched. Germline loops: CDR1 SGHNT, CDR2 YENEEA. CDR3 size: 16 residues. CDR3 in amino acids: CASSLEGTVVYNEQFF. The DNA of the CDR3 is TGTGCCAGCAGCTTAGAGGGGACAGTAGTCTACAATGAGCAGTTCTTC.

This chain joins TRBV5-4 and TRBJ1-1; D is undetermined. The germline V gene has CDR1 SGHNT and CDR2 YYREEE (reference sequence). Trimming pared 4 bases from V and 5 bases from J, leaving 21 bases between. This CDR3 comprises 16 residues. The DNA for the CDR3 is TGTGCCAGCAGCCCCGCCGGAGGAGGGAAGGATACTGAAGCTTTCTTT. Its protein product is CASSPAGGGKDTEAFF.

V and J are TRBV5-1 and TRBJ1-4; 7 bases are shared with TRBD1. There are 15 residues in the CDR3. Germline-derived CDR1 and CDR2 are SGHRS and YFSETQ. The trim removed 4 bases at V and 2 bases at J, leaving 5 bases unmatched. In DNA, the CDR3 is TGCGCCAGCAGCGGGCAGGGGGGCACTAATGAAAAACTGTTTTTT. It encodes CASSGQGGTNEKLFF.

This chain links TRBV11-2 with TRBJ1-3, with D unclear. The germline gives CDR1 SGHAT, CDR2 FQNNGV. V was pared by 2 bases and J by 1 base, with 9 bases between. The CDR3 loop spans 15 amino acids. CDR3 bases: TGTGCCAGCAGCTTATATGCAGGTTCTGGAAACACCATATATTTT. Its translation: CASSLYAGSGNTIYF.

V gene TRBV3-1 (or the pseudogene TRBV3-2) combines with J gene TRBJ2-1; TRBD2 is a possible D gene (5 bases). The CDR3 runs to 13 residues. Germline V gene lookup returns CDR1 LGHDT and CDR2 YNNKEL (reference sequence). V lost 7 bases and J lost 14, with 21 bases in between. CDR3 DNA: TGTGCCAGCACCCATAAAGCCGGGATGAGAGAGTTCTTC. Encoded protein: CASTHKAGMREFF.

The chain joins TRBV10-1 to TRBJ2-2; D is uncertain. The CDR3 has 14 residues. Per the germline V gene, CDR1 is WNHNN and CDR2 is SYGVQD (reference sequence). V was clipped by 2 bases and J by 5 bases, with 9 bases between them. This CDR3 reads CASSEDVETGELFF. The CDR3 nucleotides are TGCGCCAGCAGTGAGGACGTGGAGACCGGGGAGCTGTTTTTT.

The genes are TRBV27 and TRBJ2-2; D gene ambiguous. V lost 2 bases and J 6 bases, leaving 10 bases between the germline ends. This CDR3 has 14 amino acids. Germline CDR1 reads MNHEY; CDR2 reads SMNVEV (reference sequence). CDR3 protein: CASSLRLEAGELFF. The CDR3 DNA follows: TGTGCCAGCAGTTTAAGGCTAGAGGCCGGGGAGCTGTTTTTT.

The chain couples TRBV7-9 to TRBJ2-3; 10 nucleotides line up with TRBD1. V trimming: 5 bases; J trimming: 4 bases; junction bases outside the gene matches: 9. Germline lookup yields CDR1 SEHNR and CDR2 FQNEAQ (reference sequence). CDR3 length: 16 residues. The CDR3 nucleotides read TGTGCCAGCAGCCCAGGTGACAGGGGGCAGGCAGATACGCAGTATTTT. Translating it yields CASSPGDRGQADTQYF.

The CDR3 loop is CASSGFDRNTEAFF. DNA for the CDR3: TGTGCCAGCAGTGGATTCGACAGGAACACTGAAGCTTTCTTT. This sequence joins TRBV25-1 and TRBJ1-1, with D possibly matching TRBD1 (5 bases). This CDR3 is 14 amino acids long. Germline-derived CDR1 and CDR2 are MGHDK and SYGVNS. Trimming shortened V by 4 bases and J by 1 base, and 10 bases separated the two germline ends.

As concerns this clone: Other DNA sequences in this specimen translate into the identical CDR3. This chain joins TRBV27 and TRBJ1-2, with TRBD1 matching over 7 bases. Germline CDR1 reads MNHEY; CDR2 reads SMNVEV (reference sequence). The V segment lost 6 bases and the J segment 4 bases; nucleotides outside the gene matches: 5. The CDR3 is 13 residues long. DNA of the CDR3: TGTGCCAGCAGCCTGGACAGGCTCTATGGCTACACCTTC. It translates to CASSLDRLYGYTF.

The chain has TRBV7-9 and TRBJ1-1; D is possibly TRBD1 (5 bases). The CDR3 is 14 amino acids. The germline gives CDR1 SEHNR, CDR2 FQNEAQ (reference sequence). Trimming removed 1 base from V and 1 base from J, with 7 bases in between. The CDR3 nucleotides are TGTGCCAGCAGCTTAGGACAGACGAACACTGAAGCTTTCTTT. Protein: CASSLGQTNTEAFF.

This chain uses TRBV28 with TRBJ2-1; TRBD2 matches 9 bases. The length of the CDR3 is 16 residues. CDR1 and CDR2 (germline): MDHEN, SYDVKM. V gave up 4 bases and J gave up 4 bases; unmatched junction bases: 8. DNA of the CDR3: TGTGCCAGCAGTTCCCAGGGTAGCGGGAGTTACAATGAGCAGTTCTTC. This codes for CASSSQGSGSYNEQFF. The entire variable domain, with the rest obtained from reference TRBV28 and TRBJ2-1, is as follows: DVKVTQSSRYLVKRTGEKVFLECVQDMDHENMFWYRQDPGLGLRLIYFSYDVKMKEKGDIPEGYSVSREKKERFSLILESASTNQTSMYLCASSSQGSGSYNEQFFGPGTRLTVL.

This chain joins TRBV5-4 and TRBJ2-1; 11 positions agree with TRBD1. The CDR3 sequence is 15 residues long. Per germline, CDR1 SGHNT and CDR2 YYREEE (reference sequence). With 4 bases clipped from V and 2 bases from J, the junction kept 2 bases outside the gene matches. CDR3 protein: CASSKGQGAYNEQFF. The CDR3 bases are TGTGCCAGCAGCAAGGGACAGGGGGCCTACAATGAGCAGTTCTTC.

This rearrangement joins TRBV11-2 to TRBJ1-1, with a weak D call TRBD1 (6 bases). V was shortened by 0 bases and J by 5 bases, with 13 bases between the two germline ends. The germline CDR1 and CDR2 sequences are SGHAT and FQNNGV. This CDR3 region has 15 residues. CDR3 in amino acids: CASSLELGQGTEAFF. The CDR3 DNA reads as TGTGCCAGCAGCTTAGAGTTAGGGCAGGGGACTGAAGCTTTCTTT.

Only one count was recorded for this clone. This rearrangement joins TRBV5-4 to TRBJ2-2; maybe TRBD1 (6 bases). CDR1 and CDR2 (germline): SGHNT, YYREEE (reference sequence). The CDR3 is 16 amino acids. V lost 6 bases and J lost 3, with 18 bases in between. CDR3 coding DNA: TGTGCCAGCACCGAACAGGGATTTGGTGACACCGGGGAGCTGTTTTTT. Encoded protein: CASTEQGFGDTGELFF.

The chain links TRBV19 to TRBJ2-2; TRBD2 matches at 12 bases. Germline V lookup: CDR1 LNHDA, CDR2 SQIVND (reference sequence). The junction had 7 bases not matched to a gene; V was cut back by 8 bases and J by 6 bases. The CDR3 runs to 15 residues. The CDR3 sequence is CASRLAGVGPGELFF. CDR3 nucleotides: TGTGCCAGTCGACTAGCGGGAGTCGGACCCGGGGAGCTGTTTTTT.

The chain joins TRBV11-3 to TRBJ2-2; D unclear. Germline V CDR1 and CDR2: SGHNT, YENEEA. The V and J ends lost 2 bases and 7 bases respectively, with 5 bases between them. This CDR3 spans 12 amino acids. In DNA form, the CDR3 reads TGTGCCAGCAGCTTAAGCATCGGGGAGCTGTTTTTT. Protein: CASSLSIGELFF.

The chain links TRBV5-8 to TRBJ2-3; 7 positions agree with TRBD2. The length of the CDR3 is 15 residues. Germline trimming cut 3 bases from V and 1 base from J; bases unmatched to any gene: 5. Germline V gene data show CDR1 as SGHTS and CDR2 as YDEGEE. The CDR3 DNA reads TGTGCCAGCAGCTGGGGGGGGTTGGGCACAGATACGCAGTATTTT. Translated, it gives CASSWGGLGTDTQYF.

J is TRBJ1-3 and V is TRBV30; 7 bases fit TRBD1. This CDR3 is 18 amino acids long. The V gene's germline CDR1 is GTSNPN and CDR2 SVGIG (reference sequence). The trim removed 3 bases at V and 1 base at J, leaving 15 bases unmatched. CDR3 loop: CAWSSTRTNRGSGNTIYF. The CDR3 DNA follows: TGTGCCTGGAGCTCCACCAGAACGAACAGGGGATCTGGAAACACCATATATTTT.

The CDR3 DNA follows: TGTGCCAGCAACCTAAATAACTATGGCTACACCTTC. Protein product: CASNLNNYGYTF. The gene calls are TRBV28 and TRBJ1-2, with D unclear. V lost 7 bases, J lost 1 base, and 7 bases lay in between. The CDR3 has 12 amino acids. Per the germline V gene, CDR1 is MDHEN and CDR2 is SYDVKM.

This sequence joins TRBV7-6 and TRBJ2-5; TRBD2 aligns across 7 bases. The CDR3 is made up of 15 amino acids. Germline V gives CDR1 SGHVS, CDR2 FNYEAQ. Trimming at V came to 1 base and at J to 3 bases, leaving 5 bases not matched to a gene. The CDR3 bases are TGTGCCAGCAGCTTAGGGGCGGGAGTAAAAGAGACCCAGTACTTC. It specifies CASSLGAGVKETQYF.